This T cell receptor beta chain derives from a study of T cell changes during pregnancy in multiple sclerosis. Here immunoSEQ multiplex PCR was the method, and the copy in TCRdb shows in-frame clones only, minus some. The sample consists of about 110,000 clones, roughly nine tenths of them appearing once. The CDR3 consists of 16 residues. V lost 0 bases, J lost 4 bases, and 7 bases stayed unmatched. CDR1 and CDR2 from the germline V gene are SGHRS and YFSETQ. This chain joins TRBV5-1 and TRBJ2-3; 8 nucleotides align to TRBD2. The material was peripheral blood, obtained in the third trimester of pregnancy. The source is a female donor with multiple sclerosis, enrolled in a pregnancy study. CDR3 coding DNA: TGCGCCAGCAGCTTGGATGGGACTAGAGGGCCAGATACGCAGTATTTT. Translating gives CASSLDGTRGPDTQYF. The full variable domain, rest sourced from reference TRBV5-1 and TRBJ2-3, is KAGVTQTPRYLIKTRGQQVTLSCSPISGHRSVSWYQQTPGQGLQFLFEYFSETQRNKGNFPGRFSGRQFSNSRSEMNVSTLELGDSALYLCASSLDGTRGPDTQYFGPGTRLTVL.